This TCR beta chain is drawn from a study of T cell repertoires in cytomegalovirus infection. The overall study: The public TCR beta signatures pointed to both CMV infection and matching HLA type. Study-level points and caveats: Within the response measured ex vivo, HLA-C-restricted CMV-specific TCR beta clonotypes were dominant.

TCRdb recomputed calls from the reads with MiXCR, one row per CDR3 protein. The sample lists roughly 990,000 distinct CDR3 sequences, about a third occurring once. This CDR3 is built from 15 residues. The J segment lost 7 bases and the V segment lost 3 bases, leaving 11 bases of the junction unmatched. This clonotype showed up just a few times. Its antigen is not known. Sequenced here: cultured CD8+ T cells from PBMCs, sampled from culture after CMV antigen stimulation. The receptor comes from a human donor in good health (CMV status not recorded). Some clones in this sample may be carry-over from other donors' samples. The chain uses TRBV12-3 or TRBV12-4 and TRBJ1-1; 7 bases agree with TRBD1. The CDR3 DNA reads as TGTGCCAGCAGTTTCTTAATATCCGGACAGGTTGAAGCTTTCTTT. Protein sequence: CASSFLISGQVEAFF.